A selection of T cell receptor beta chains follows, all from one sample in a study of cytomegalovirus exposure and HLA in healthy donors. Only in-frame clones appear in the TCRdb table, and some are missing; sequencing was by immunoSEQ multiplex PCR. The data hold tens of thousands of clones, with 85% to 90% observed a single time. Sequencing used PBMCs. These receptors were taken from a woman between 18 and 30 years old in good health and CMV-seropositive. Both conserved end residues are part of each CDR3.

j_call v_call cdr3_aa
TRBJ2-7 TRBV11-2 CASSNDRGITYEQYF
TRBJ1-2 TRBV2 CASSDREVANYGYTF
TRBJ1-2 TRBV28 CASSNPTNYGYTF
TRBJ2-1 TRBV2 CATMSSGRNYNEQFF
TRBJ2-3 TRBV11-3 CASSFGRGASTDTQYF
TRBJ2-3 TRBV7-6 CASSLSSGTDTQYF
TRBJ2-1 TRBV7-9 CASSYGTRNNEQFF
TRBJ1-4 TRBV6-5 CASSYSRQGGEKLFF
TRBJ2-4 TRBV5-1 CASSLAPGVRGNIQYF
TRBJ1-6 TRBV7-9 CASSSAHDRGPAYNSPLHF
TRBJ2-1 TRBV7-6 CASSHSGSSYNEQFF
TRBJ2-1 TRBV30 CAWSAGTSSYNEQFF
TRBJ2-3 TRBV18 CASSPDRYDTDTQYF
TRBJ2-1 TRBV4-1 CASSPPPGASGYNEQFF
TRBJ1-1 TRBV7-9 CAIKEGVNTEAFF
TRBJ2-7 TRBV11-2 CASSFGQGAGEQYF
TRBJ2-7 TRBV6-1 CASTHGGPYEQYF
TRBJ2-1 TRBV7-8 CASSRTGGAGIVSYNEQFF
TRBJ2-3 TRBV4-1 CASSQRQGAADTQYF
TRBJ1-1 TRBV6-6 CASSYSGARAEAFF
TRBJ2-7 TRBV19 CASSISWEGTYEQYF
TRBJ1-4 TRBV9 CASSVGYSGNGATNEKLFF
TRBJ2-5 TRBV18 CASSPLAGSVGETQYF
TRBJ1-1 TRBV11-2 CASSPPAWRFDTEAFF
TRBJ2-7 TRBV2 CASSDRALYEQYF